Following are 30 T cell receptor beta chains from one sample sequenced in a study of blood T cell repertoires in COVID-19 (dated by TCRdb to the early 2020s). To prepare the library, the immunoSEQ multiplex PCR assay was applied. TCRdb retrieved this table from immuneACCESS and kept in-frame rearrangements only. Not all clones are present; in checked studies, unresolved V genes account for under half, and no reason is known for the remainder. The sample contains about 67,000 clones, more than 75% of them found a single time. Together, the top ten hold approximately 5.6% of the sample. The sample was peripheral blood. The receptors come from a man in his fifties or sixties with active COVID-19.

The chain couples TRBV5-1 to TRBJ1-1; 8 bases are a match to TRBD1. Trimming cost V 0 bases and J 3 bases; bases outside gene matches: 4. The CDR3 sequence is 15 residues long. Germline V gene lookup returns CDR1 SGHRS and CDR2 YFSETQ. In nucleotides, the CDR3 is TGCGCCAGCAGCTTGGGGGCCAGGGGGCACACTGAAGCTTTCTTT. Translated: CASSLGARGHTEAFF.

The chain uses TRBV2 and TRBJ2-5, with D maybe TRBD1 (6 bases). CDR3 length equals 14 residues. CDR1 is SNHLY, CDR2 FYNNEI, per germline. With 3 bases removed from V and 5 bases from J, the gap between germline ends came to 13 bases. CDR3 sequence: CASSDGQGYETQYF. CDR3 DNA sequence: TGTGCCAGCAGTGACGGCCAGGGGTATGAGACCCAGTACTTC.

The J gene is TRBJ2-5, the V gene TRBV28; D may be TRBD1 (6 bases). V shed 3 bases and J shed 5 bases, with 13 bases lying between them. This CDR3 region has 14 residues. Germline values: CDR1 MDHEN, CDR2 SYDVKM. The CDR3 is CASSFRQGLETQYF. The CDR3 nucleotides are TGTGCCAGCAGTTTCCGTCAGGGGCTGGAGACCCAGTACTTC.

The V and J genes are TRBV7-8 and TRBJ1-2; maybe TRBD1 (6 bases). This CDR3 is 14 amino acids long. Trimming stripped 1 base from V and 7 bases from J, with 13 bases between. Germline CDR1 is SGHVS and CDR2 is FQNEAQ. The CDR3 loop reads CASSLEGGNFGYTF. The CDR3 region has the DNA TGTGCCAGCAGCTTAGAAGGGGGAAATTTTGGCTACACCTTC. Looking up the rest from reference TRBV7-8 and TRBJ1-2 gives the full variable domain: GAGVSQSPRYKVAKRGQDVALRCDPISGHVSLFWYQQALGQGPEFLTYFQNEAQLDKSGLPSDRFFAERPEGSVSTLKIQRTQQEDSAVYLCASSLEGGNFGYTFGSGTRLTVV.

The CDR3 protein is CASRVQGETEAFF. The CDR3 DNA sequence: TGTGCCAGCAGGGTTCAGGGTGAAACTGAAGCTTTCTTT. The V and J genes are TRBV6-5 and TRBJ1-1; possible D gene TRBD1, 5 bases. Germline CDR1 MNHEY, CDR2 SVGAGI. The CDR3 totals 13 residues. V was clipped by 6 bases and J by 5 bases, with 13 bases between them.

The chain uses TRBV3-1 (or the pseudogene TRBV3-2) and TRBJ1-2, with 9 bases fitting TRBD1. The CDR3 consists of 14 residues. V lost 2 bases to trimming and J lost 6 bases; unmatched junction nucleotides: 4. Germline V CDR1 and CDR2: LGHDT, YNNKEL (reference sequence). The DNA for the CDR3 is TGTGCCAGCAGCCAACGGACAGGGGATGATGGCTACACCTTC. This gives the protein CASSQRTGDDGYTF.

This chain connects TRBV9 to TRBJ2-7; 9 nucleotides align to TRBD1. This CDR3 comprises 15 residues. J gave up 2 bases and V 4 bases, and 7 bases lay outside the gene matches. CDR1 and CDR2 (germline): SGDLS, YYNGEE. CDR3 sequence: CASSPAGDRAYEQYF. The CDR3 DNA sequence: TGTGCCAGCAGCCCAGCCGGGGACAGGGCCTACGAGCAGTACTTC.

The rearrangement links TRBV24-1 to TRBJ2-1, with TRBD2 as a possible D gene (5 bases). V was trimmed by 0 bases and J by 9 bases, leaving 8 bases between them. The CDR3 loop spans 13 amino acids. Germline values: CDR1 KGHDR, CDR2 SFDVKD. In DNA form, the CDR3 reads TGTGCCACCAGTGATTTGCATAGCGTTGAGCAGTTCTTC. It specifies CATSDLHSVEQFF.

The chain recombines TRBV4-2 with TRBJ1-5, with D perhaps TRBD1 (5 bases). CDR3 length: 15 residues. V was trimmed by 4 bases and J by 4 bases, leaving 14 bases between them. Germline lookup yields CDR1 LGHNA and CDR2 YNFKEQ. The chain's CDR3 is CASSPRRGGNQPQHF. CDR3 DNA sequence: TGTGCCAGCAGCCCTCGGCGGGGGGGTAATCAGCCCCAGCATTTT.

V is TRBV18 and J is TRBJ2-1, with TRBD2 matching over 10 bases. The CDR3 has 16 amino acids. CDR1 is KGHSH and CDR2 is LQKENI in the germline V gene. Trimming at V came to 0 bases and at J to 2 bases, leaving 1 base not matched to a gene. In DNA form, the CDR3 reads TGTGCCAGCTCACCACCAACTAGCGGGACCTACAATGAGCAGTTCTTC. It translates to CASSPPTSGTYNEQFF.

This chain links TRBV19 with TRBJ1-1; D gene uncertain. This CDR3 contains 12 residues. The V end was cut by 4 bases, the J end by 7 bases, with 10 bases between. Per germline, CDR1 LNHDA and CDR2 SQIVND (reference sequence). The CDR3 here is CASSTWAGEAFF. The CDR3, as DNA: TGTGCCAGTAGTACCTGGGCAGGTGAAGCTTTCTTT.

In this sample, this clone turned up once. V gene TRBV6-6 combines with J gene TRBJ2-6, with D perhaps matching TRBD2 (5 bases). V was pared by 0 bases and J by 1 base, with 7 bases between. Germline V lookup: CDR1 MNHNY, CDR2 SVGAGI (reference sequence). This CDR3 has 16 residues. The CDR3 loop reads CASSYSTGSGANVLTF. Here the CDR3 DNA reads TGTGCCAGCAGTTACTCGACGGGATCTGGGGCCAACGTCCTGACTTTC.

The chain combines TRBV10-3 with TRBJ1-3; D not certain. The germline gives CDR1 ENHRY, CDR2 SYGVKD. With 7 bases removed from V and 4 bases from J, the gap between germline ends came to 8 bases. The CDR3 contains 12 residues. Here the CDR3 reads CAITDIGNTIYF. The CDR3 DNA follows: TGTGCCATCACCGACATAGGAAACACCATATATTTT.

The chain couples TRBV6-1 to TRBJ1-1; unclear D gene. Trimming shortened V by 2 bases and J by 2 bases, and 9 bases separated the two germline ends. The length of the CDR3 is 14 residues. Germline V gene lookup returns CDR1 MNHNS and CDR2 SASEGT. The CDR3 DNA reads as TGTGCCAGCAGTGAATACATGCTTAACACTGAAGCTTTCTTT. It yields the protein CASSEYMLNTEAFF.

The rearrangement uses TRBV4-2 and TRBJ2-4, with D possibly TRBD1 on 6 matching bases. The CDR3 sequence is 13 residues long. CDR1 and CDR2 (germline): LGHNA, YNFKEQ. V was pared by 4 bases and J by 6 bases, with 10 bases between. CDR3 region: CASSPRTVNIQYF. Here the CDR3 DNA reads TGTGCCAGCAGCCCACGGACAGTAAACATTCAGTACTTC.

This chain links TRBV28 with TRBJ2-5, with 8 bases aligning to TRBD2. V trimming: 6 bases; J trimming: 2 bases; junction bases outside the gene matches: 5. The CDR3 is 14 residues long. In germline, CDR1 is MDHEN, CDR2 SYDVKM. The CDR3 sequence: CASSFSGTQETQYF. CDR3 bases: TGTGCCAGCAGCTTTAGCGGGACTCAAGAGACCCAGTACTTC.

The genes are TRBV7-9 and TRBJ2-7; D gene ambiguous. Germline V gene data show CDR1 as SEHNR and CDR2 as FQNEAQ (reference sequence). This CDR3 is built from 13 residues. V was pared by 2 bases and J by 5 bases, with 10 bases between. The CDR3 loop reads CASSLILTDEQYF. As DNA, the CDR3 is TGTGCCAGCAGCTTAATCTTAACGGACGAGCAGTACTTC.

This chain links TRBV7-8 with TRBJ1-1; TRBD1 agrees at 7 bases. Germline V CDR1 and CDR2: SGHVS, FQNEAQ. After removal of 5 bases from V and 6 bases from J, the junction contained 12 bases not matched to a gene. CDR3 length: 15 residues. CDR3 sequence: CASSQRTGVSAEAFF. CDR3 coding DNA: TGTGCCAGCAGCCAACGAACAGGGGTCTCAGCTGAAGCTTTCTTT.

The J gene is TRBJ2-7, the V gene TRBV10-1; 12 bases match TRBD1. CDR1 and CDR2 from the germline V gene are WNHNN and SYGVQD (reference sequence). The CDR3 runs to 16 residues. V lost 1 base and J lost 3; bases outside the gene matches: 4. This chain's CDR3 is CASSEWGTGGYYEQYF. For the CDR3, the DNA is TGCGCCAGCAGTGAGTGGGGGACAGGGGGCTACTACGAGCAGTACTTC.

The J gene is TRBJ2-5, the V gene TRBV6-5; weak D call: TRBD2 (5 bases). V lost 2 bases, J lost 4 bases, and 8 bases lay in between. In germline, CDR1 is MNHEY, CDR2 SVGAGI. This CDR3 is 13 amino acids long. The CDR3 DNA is TGTGCCAGCAGTTACGGCCGGGGAGAGACCCAGTACTTC. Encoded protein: CASSYGRGETQYF.

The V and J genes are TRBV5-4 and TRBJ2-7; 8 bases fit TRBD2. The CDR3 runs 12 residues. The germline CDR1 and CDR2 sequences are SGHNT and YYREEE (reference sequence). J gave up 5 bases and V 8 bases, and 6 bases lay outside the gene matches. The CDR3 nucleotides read TGTGCCAGTCGGGAGGGGTCCAACGAGCAGTACTTC. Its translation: CASREGSNEQYF.

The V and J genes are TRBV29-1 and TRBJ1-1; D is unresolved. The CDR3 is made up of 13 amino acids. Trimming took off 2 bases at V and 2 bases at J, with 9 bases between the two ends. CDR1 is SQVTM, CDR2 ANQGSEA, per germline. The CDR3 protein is CSVEKHYNTEAFF. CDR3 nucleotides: TGCAGCGTTGAAAAACATTACAACACTGAAGCTTTCTTT.

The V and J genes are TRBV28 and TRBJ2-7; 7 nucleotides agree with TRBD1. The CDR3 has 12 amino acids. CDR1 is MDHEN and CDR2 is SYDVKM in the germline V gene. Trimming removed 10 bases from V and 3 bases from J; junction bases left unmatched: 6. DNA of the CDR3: TGTGCCACGGGACAGCCCAACTACGAGCAGTACTTC. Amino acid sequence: CATGQPNYEQYF.

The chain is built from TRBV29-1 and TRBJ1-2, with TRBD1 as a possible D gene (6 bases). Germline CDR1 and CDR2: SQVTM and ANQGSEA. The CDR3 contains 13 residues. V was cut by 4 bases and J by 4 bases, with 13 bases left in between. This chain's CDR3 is CSVGGGQIYGYTF. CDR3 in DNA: TGCAGCGTTGGAGGCGGACAGATCTATGGCTACACCTTC. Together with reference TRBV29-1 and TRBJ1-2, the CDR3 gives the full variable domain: SAVISQKPSRDICQRGTSLTIQCQVDSQVTMMFWYRQQPGQSLTLIATANQGSEATYESGFVIDKFPISRPNLTFSTLTVSNMSPEDSSIYLCSVGGGQIYGYTFGSGTRLTVV.

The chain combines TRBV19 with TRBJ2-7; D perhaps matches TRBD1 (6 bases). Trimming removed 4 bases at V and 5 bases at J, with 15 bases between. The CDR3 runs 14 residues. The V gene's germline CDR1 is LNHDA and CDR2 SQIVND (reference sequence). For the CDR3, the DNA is TGTGCCAGTAGTAAACAGGGTTCTGTCCACGAGCAGTACTTC. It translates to CASSKQGSVHEQYF.

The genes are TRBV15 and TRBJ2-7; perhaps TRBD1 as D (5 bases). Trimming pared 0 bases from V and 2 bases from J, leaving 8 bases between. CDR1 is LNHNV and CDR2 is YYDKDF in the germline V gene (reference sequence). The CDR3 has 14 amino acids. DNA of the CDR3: TGTGCCACCAGCAGAGAGGGGCTCGCCTACGAGCAGTACTTC. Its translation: CATSREGLAYEQYF.

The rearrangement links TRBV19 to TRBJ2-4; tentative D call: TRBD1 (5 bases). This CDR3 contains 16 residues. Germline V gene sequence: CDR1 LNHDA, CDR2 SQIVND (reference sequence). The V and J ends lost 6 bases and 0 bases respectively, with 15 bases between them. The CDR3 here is CASRDTGLLAKNIQYF. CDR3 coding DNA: TGTGCCAGTAGGGACACAGGTCTACTAGCCAAAAACATTCAGTACTTC.

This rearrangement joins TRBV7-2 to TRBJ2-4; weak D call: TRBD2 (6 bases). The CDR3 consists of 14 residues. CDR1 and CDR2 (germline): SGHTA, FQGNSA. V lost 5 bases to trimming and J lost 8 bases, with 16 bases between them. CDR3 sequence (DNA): TGTGCCAGCAGCCGGGGACTCCCGGAAGACATTCAGTACTTC. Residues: CASSRGLPEDIQYF. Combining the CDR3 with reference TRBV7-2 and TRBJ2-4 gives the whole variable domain GAGVSQSPSNKVTEKGKDVELRCDPISGHTALYWYRQSLGQGLEFLIYFQGNSAPDKSGLPSDRFSAERTGGSVSTLTIQRTQQEDSAVYLCASSRGLPEDIQYFGAGTRLSVL.

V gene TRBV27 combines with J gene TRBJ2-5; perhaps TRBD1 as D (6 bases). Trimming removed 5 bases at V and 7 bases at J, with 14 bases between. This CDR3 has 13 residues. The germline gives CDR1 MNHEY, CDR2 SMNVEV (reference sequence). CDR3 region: CASSMDSRGTQYF. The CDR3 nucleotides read TGTGCCAGCAGTATGGACAGCCGAGGGACCCAGTACTTC.

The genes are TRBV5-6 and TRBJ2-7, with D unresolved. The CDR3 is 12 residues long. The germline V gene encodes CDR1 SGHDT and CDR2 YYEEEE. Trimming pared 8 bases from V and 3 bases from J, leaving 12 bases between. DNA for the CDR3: TGTGCCAGTCAAGCGAACGGCTACGAGCAGTACTTC. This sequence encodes CASQANGYEQYF.